This T cell receptor (beta chain) came from a study of blood T cell repertoires in COVID-19. Method: immunoSEQ multiplex PCR; TCRdb's copy keeps in-frame clones and lacks some. The data contain about 230,000 clones, roughly 83% of them seen just once; the ten biggest clones take up 27%. The ends lost 7 bases at V and 2 bases at J; junction bases unmatched: 6. The germline gives CDR1 SQVTM, CDR2 ANQGSEA. The CDR3 length is 13 residues. The specimen sequenced was peripheral blood. The chain combines TRBV29-1 with TRBJ1-2; TRBD1 matches at 8 bases. The TCR comes from a man aged 35 to 55 with acute or convalescent COVID-19. CDR3: CSASDRVNYGYTF. For the CDR3, the DNA is TGCAGCGCTTCGGACAGGGTGAACTATGGCTACACCTTC. Full variable domain (remainder filled in from reference TRBV29-1 and TRBJ1-2): SAVISQKPSRDICQRGTSLTIQCQVDSQVTMMFWYRQQPGQSLTLIATANQGSEATYESGFVIDKFPISRPNLTFSTLTVSNMSPEDSSIYLCSASDRVNYGYTFGSGTRLTVV.